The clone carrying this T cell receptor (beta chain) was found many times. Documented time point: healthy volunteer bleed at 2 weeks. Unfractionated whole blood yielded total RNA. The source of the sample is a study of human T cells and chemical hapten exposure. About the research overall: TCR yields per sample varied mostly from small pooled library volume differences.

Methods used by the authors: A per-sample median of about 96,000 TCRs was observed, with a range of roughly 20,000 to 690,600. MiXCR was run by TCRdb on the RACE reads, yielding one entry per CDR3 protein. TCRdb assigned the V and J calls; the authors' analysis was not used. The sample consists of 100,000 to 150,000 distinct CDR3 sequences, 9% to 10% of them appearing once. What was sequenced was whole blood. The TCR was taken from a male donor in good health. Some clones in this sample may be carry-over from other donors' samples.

In DNA, the CDR3 is TGCGCCAGCAGCCCGCGGGAGGGGGGGGATGAAGCTTTCTTT. It codes for CASSPREGGDEAFF. J is TRBJ1-1 and V is TRBV4-1; D might be TRBD1 (6 bases). Germline V lookup: CDR1 MGHRA, CDR2 YSYEKL. The CDR3 spans 14 residues. Trimming shortened V by 4 bases and J by 7 bases, and 16 bases separated the two germline ends.